The 10 T cell receptor beta chains reported below all come from one sample, sequenced in a study of shared clonotypes between healthy human individuals. Clones were sequenced by immunoSEQ multiplex PCR, and TCRdb holds only the in-frame ones, with some missing. The table has 70,000 to 95,000 clones, 62% seen once. Sequencing was performed on memory CD8+ T cells sorted from blood. This sample's subset: CD45RO+ cells pooled with CCR7-negative TemRA cells. These receptors originate from a man younger than 40 in good health.

The V and J genes are TRBV2 and TRBJ2-1; 7 nucleotides match TRBD2. Trimming took 0 bases from V and 5 from J; bases not matched to a gene: 10. This CDR3 contains 17 residues. Looked up from germline, CDR1 is SNHLY and CDR2 is FYNNEI. CDR3 loop: CASSEAQVGGPDNEQFF. The CDR3 DNA follows: TGTGCCAGCAGTGAAGCGCAGGTGGGAGGGCCCGACAATGAGCAGTTCTTC.

The chain recombines TRBV5-4 with TRBJ1-2; tentatively, D is TRBD1 (6 bases). This CDR3 has 15 residues. Deletions cut 4 bases from V and 0 bases from J, with 13 bases between. Germline CDR1 reads SGHNT; CDR2 reads YYREEE (reference sequence). In DNA form, the CDR3 reads TGTGCCAGCAGCGAAGCGGACAGTTCTAACTATGGCTACACCTTC. Amino acid sequence: CASSEADSSNYGYTF.

The J gene is TRBJ2-7, the V gene TRBV27; D may be TRBD1 (5 bases). V lost 2 bases and J lost 7, with 30 bases in between. Germline values: CDR1 MNHEY, CDR2 SMNVEV (reference sequence). The CDR3 is 19 residues long. The CDR3 protein is CASSLIARQGRLETLEQYF. The CDR3 DNA reads as TGTGCCAGCAGTTTAATCGCGCGGCAGGGCCGGCTAGAAACCCTAGAGCAGTACTTC.

The chain employs TRBV9 and TRBJ1-2; 8 bases line up with TRBD1. The J segment lost 2 bases and the V segment lost 9 bases, leaving 12 bases of the junction unmatched. This CDR3 is built from 15 residues. Germline assignment: CDR1 SGDLS and CDR2 YYNGEE. The CDR3 sequence: CATFSRDRPNYGYTF. The DNA for the CDR3 is TGTGCCACCTTTTCCCGGGACAGGCCAAACTATGGCTACACCTTC.

The V gene is TRBV27, the J gene TRBJ1-1; 9 nucleotides line up with TRBD1. V trimming: 4 bases; J trimming: 2 bases; junction bases outside the gene matches: 5. The CDR3 runs 15 residues. Germline loops: CDR1 MNHEY, CDR2 SMNVEV (reference sequence). In DNA, the CDR3 is TGTGCCAGCAGTTCAGTGGGACAGGGCAACACTGAAGCTTTCTTT. Protein product: CASSSVGQGNTEAFF.

The chain joins TRBV7-9 to TRBJ2-3, with 7 bases lining up with TRBD2. The junction had 4 bases not matched to a gene; V was cut back by 3 bases and J by 1 base. CDR3 length: 15 residues. CDR1 and CDR2 from the germline V gene are SEHNR and FQNEAQ (reference sequence). This CDR3 is CASSFGLGGTDTQYF. In DNA, the CDR3 is TGTGCCAGCAGCTTCGGACTAGGAGGCACAGATACGCAGTATTTT.

The gene calls are TRBV19 and TRBJ2-1, with D possibly being TRBD2 (6 bases). Trimming removed 4 bases from V and 9 bases from J, with 16 bases in between. CDR3 length: 14 amino acids. The germline gives CDR1 LNHDA, CDR2 SQIVND (reference sequence). The CDR3 spells CASSKGLPFGEQFF. As DNA, the CDR3 is TGTGCCAGTAGTAAGGGACTCCCCTTCGGTGAGCAGTTCTTC.

This clone was seen only a few times. This chain joins TRBV28 and TRBJ1-2; D gene ambiguous. Trimming shortened V by 5 bases and J by 0 bases, and 13 bases separated the two germline ends. The CDR3 sequence is 15 residues long. Germline CDR1 reads MDHEN; CDR2 reads SYDVKM. The CDR3 DNA reads TGTGCCAGCAGTCCCCTTGTCCGAGCTAACTATGGCTACACCTTC. As protein: CASSPLVRANYGYTF.

The chain joins TRBV28 to TRBJ1-5; 7 positions match TRBD1. Losses at the gene ends were 5 bases for V and 0 bases for J; bases not matched to a gene: 16. The CDR3 is made up of 19 amino acids. Germline V gene lookup returns CDR1 MDHEN and CDR2 SYDVKM. CDR3 DNA: TGTGCCAGCAGTATTATTCAGGGGGGCTGGCAGAATAGCAATCAGCCCCAGCATTTT. Its translation is CASSIIQGGWQNSNQPQHF.

CDR3 DNA: TGTGCCGCAGCCTGGGGGAGTGTGGGCAATGAGCAGTTCTTC. Protein: CAAAWGSVGNEQFF. V and J are TRBV7-9 and TRBJ2-1, with D perhaps given as TRBD1 or TRBD2 (5 bases each). The CDR3 covers 14 residues. Between the trimmed V and J ends, which lost 11 bases and 6 bases, there was a span of 20 bases. Germline CDR1 and CDR2: SEHNR and FQNEAQ (reference sequence).